Below, 23 T cell receptor beta chains from the same sample are listed, as sequenced in a study of graft-versus-host responses after intestinal transplantation. Clones were sequenced by immunoSEQ multiplex PCR, and TCRdb holds only the in-frame ones, with some missing. The sample includes around 96,000 clones, 80% to 95% seen only once; the top ten take more than 15%. The starting material was PBMCs, obtained 450 to 460 days after intestinal transplant. These receptors all come from a human patient who received an intestinal transplant, so some T cells may come from the graft donor.

DNA for the CDR3: TGTGCCAGCATCCCCATAAGGGGGTTCACAGATACGCAGTATTTT. Translation: CASIPIRGFTDTQYF. V usage is TRBV11-2 and J usage is TRBJ2-3, with D maybe TRBD1 (6 bases). The CDR3 runs to 15 residues. Germline V gene data show CDR1 as SGHAT and CDR2 as FQNNGV. V was shortened by 7 bases and J by 2 bases, with 16 bases between the two germline ends.

The chain recombines TRBV10-2 with TRBJ2-7, with 7 bases lining up with TRBD2. The germline V gene encodes CDR1 WSHSY and CDR2 SAAADI. CDR3 length equals 12 residues. The J segment lost 12 bases and the V segment lost 0 bases, leaving 5 bases of the junction unmatched. The CDR3 coding sequence is TGCGCCAGCAGTGAGTCGGGGGGGTCCTTGTACTTC. It is translated as CASSESGGSLYF.

The chain joins TRBV27 to TRBJ1-2; a weak D match, TRBD1 (5 bases). The CDR3 length is 13 residues. Per the germline V gene, CDR1 is MNHEY and CDR2 is SMNVEV (reference sequence). V was cut by 6 bases and J by 3 bases, with 11 bases left in between. This CDR3 is CASSQTGDYGYTF. In nucleotides, the CDR3 is TGTGCCAGCAGCCAGACGGGGGACTATGGCTACACCTTC.

The rearrangement uses TRBV6-1 and TRBJ2-1; 7 bases are shared with TRBD1. V gave up 4 bases and J gave up 0 bases; unmatched junction bases: 6. The germline gives CDR1 MNHNS, CDR2 SASEGT. This CDR3 has 16 residues. The CDR3 sequence: CASSVLAGGSYNEQFF. The CDR3 region has the DNA TGTGCCAGCAGTGTTTTGGCAGGGGGCTCCTACAATGAGCAGTTCTTC.

The gene calls are TRBV7-3 and TRBJ2-1; D not resolved. V was clipped by 5 bases and J by 9 bases, with 14 bases between them. The CDR3 loop spans 13 amino acids. CDR1 and CDR2 from the germline V gene are SGHTA and FQGTGA. CDR3 nucleotide sequence: TGTGCCAGCAGCCTCAGCTTGGTCGGTGAGCAGTTCTTC. It is translated as CASSLSLVGEQFF.

This chain uses TRBV25-1 with TRBJ1-2, with 7 bases that match TRBD1. Germline trimming cut 3 bases from V and 8 bases from J; bases unmatched to any gene: 6. The V gene's germline CDR1 is MGHDK and CDR2 SYGVNS. CDR3 size: 13 residues. CDR3: CASSDYTGEGYTF. The CDR3 DNA follows: TGTGCCAGCAGTGATTACACAGGGGAAGGCTACACCTTC.

The CDR3 DNA follows: TGTGCCAGCCGCACGGTGAAGGGGAAGAGGGAGCAGTTCTTC. This codes for CASRTVKGKREQFF. The chain carries TRBV11-2 and TRBJ2-1; D perhaps matches TRBD1 (5 bases). CDR1 is SGHAT, CDR2 FQNNGV, per germline. The CDR3 totals 14 residues. The ends were cut back, 8 bases at V and 10 bases at J, with 21 bases in the middle.

This clone appeared once. The chain has TRBV18 and TRBJ1-1, with TRBD1 as a possible D gene (6 bases). CDR3 size: 14 residues. Trimming pared 2 bases from V and 1 base from J, leaving 8 bases between. Germline CDR1 reads KGHSH; CDR2 reads LQKENI. The CDR3 sequence is CASSPTGTNTEAFF. The CDR3 coding sequence is TGTGCCAGCTCACCAACAGGGACGAACACTGAAGCTTTCTTT. Looking up the rest from reference TRBV18 and TRBJ1-1 gives the full variable domain: NAGVMQNPRHLVRRRGQEARLRCSPMKGHSHVYWYRQLPEEGLKFMVYLQKENIIDESGMPKERFSAEFPKEGPSILRIQQVVRGDSAAYFCASSPTGTNTEAFFGQGTRLTVV.

This chain connects TRBV14 to TRBJ1-3; D remains ambiguous. Germline CDR1 is SGHDN and CDR2 is FVKESK. This CDR3 is 17 amino acids long. Between the trimmed V and J ends, which lost 1 base and 0 bases, there was a span of 13 bases. CDR3 sequence: CASSQARALASGNTIYF. As DNA, the CDR3 is TGTGCCAGCAGCCAAGCCCGGGCCCTTGCCTCTGGAAACACCATATATTTT.

The V gene is TRBV2, the J gene TRBJ2-2, with 11 bases that match TRBD2. This CDR3 comprises 17 residues. Germline-derived CDR1 and CDR2 are SNHLY and FYNNEI. After removal of 8 bases from V and 7 bases from J, the junction contained 15 bases not matched to a gene. Here the CDR3 DNA reads TGTGCCAGCTTTTCCGCGGGTAGCGGGGGGGCCGTCGGGGAGCTGTTTTTT. It specifies CASFSAGSGGAVGELFF.

For this clone: The junction shows a germline mismatch at one end, possibly a read error. V and J are TRBV7-7 and TRBJ2-2; 10 positions match TRBD1. The CDR3 spans 17 residues. Germline V lookup: CDR1 SSHAT, CDR2 FNYEAQ (reference sequence). The CDR3 sequence is CASSPATGTGVTGELFF. The CDR3 nucleotides are TGTGCTAGCAGCCCGGCGACCGGGACAGGGGTTACCGGGGAGCTGTTTTTT.

V is TRBV6-5 and J is TRBJ1-4, with D maybe TRBD1 (6 bases). Germline CDR1 and CDR2: MNHEY and SVGAGI. CDR3 length: 15 amino acids. Deletions cut 5 bases from V and 4 bases from J, with 14 bases between. The CDR3 coding sequence is TGTGCCAGCAGTCCTCTCCAGGGGAGTAATGAAAAACTGTTTTTT. Translating it yields CASSPLQGSNEKLFF.

CDR3: CASSLKAGGITDTQYF. In DNA, the CDR3 is TGTGCCAGCAGCTTAAAGGCGGGGGGAATCACAGATACGCAGTATTTT. The chain uses TRBV7-3 and TRBJ2-3; TRBD2 agrees at 8 bases. The V gene end was trimmed by 1 base and the J gene end by 2 bases; junction bases not matched to a gene: 5. This CDR3 region has 16 residues. Germline assignment: CDR1 SGHTA and CDR2 FQGTGA.

The chain recombines TRBV7-2 with TRBJ1-4, with TRBD1 matching 10 bases. Germline CDR1 is SGHTA and CDR2 is FQGNSA. V lost 2 bases to trimming and J lost 8 bases; unmatched junction nucleotides: 5. This CDR3 contains 15 residues. Here the CDR3 DNA reads TGTGCCAGCAGCTTAAGGGACAGGGGAAGGGAAAAACTGTTTTTT. This encodes CASSLRDRGREKLFF.

V is TRBV10-3 and J is TRBJ1-5, with TRBD1 matching 9 bases. The CDR3 extends over 15 amino acids. Germline assignment: CDR1 ENHRY and CDR2 SYGVKD. The ends lost 3 bases at V and 6 bases at J; junction bases unmatched: 6. The CDR3 loop is CAISESDRGGQPQHF. The CDR3, as DNA: TGTGCCATCAGTGAATCAGACAGGGGGGGTCAGCCCCAGCATTTT.

The chain uses TRBV6-5 and TRBJ1-2, with 10 bases that match TRBD1. The V and J ends lost 7 bases and 8 bases, in that order; junction bases with no gene match: 10. The CDR3 consists of 14 residues. Germline loops: CDR1 MNHEY, CDR2 SVGAGI. The CDR3 spells CASTHPGTGVGYTF. The CDR3 nucleotides read TGTGCCAGCACCCACCCGGGGACAGGGGTCGGCTACACCTTC.

This chain connects TRBV19 to TRBJ1-1; D is undetermined. There are 14 residues in the CDR3. Germline CDR1 LNHDA, CDR2 SQIVND (reference sequence). Trimming pared 1 base from V and 0 bases from J, leaving 6 bases between. The CDR3: CASSIGAVNTEAFF. The DNA for the CDR3 is TGTGCCAGTAGTATAGGGGCGGTGAACACTGAAGCTTTCTTT.

The chain uses TRBV5-1 and TRBJ2-7; D not certain. Germline-derived CDR1 and CDR2 are SGHRS and YFSETQ. V was cut by 2 bases and J by 3 bases, with 3 bases left in between. CDR3 length equals 11 residues. The CDR3 DNA follows: TGCGCCAGCAGCTTTGGCTACGAGCAGTACTTC. It is translated as CASSFGYEQYF.

The chain couples TRBV11-2 to TRBJ2-5, with a possible D match to TRBD1 (6 bases). The J call may be mistaken, given a closer DNA end match to TRBJ2-7. CDR1 is SGHAT and CDR2 is FQNNGV in the germline V gene. The CDR3 is 14 amino acids. The CDR3 DNA reads TGTGCCAGCAGCCTCACAGGGACCACCTACGAGCAGTACTTC. Translating it yields CASSLTGTTYEQYF.

This clone has just a few counts. The V call is TRBV6-5, the J call TRBJ1-3; D gene uncertain. The CDR3 loop spans 12 amino acids. Per germline, CDR1 MNHEY and CDR2 SVGAGI. V was pared by 2 bases and J by 4 bases, with 3 bases between. CDR3 protein: CASSYGGNTIYF. The CDR3 DNA reads TGTGCCAGCAGTTACGGGGGAAACACCATATATTTT.

V gene TRBV14 combines with J gene TRBJ2-3, with 7 bases matching TRBD2. This CDR3 comprises 11 residues. In germline, CDR1 is SGHDN, CDR2 FVKESK. V lost 4 bases, J lost 9 bases, and 1 base stayed unmatched. The CDR3 nucleotides read TGTGCCAGCAGCCTAGCGGGCACGCAGTATTTT. Encoded protein: CASSLAGTQYF.

In its sample, this clone was seen a few times. The V gene is TRBV5-6, the J gene TRBJ1-1; D is uncertain. Trimming took 0 bases from V and 3 from J, leaving 3 bases between them. This CDR3 contains 12 residues. Germline V gene data show CDR1 as SGHDT and CDR2 as YYEEEE. The CDR3 nucleotides read TGTGCCAGCAGCTTGGGGGACACTGAAGCTTTCTTT. Protein sequence: CASSLGDTEAFF.

Regarding this clone: The junction departs from the called germline gene at one end, perhaps through a read error. The V and J genes are TRBV18 and TRBJ1-2; D remains unclear. The length of the CDR3 is 11 residues. Germline-derived CDR1 and CDR2 are KGHSH and LQKENI. CDR3 loop: CASSPAALLEF. CDR3 nucleotide sequence: TGTGCCAGCTCACCGGCCGCGCTGCTCGAATTC.